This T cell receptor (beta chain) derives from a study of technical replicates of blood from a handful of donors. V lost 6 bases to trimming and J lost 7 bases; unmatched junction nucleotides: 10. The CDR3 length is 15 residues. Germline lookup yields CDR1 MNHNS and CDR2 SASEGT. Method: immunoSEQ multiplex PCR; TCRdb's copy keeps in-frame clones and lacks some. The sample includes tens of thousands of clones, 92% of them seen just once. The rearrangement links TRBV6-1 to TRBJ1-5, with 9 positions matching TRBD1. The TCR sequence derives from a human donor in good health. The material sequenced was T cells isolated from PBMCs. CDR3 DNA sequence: TGTGCCAGCAGGAGGGACAGGGACTTACGCCAGCCCCAGCATTTT. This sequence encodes CASRRDRDLRQPQHF.